The 24 T cell receptor beta chains below were found in one sample sequenced in a study of T cells after posttransplantation cyclophosphamide. Cyclophosphamide on days +3 and +4 followed busulfan-fludarabine conditioning and a marrow graft. Measured with immunoSEQ multiplex PCR; TCRdb has only the in-frame clones, and not every one. The data contain 30,000 to 45,000 clones, 78% of them seen just once; the ten biggest clones take up roughly 7.4%. Sequencing used CD4+ T cells sorted from blood, obtained 1903 days after a stem cell transplant with posttransplant cyclophosphamide. Receptor source: a female patient aged 35-55 years who received an allogeneic stem cell transplant from a related donor, was CMV-positive, and had no GVHD. A share of the T cells may be of graft donor origin.

This clone has a single count. V is TRBV19 and J is TRBJ1-3; no firm D call. The V end was cut by 3 bases, the J end by 4 bases, with 13 bases between. The CDR3 totals 15 residues. Germline lookup yields CDR1 LNHDA and CDR2 SQIVND (reference sequence). The CDR3 nucleotides read TGTGCCAGTAGTATTGCGGGAGAAGGAGGAAACACCATATATTTT. It codes for CASSIAGEGGNTIYF.

The chain couples TRBV5-1 to TRBJ1-1; unclear D gene. The CDR3 extends over 13 amino acids. Germline-derived CDR1 and CDR2 are SGHRS and YFSETQ. V gave up 5 bases and J gave up 0 bases, with 8 bases separating them. In nucleotides, the CDR3 is TGCGCCAGCAGTCGCCAGATGAACACTGAAGCTTTCTTT. This translates into CASSRQMNTEAFF.

The table lists this clone with a count of one. V is TRBV14 and J is TRBJ2-2; D might be TRBD2 (5 bases). Germline lookup yields CDR1 SGHDN and CDR2 FVKESK. V shed 1 base and J shed 3 bases, with 21 bases lying between them. The CDR3 runs to 19 residues. This chain's CDR3 is CASSQVDGDYFLDTGELFF. The CDR3 nucleotides are TGTGCCAGCAGCCAAGTTGACGGGGATTACTTCTTGGACACCGGGGAGCTGTTTTTT. Full variable domain (remainder filled in from reference TRBV14 and TRBJ2-2): EAGVTQFPSHSVIEKGQTVTLRCDPISGHDNLYWYRRVMGKEIKFLLHFVKESKQDESGMPNNRFLAERTGGTYSTLKVQPAELEDSGVYFCASSQVDGDYFLDTGELFFGEGSRLTVL.

This chain connects TRBV6-4 to TRBJ1-6, with D hard to call. Germline CDR1 and CDR2: MRHNA and SNTAGT. The CDR3 is made up of 15 amino acids. The V end was cut by 4 bases, the J end by 1 base, with 8 bases between. This chain's CDR3 is CASSVRVSYNSPLHF. The CDR3 DNA is TGTGCCAGCAGTGTCCGGGTTTCCTATAATTCACCCCTCCACTTT.

This clone came up a few times. This chain links TRBV18 with TRBJ2-2, with D unclear. This CDR3 region has 15 residues. V was pared by 2 bases and J by 0 bases, with 7 bases between. Germline-derived CDR1 and CDR2 are KGHSH and LQKENI. The CDR3 coding sequence is TGTGCCAGCTCACCAACTGGTTCGAACACCGGGGAGCTGTTTTTT. Encoded protein: CASSPTGSNTGELFF.

This sequence joins TRBV5-6 and TRBJ2-7; tentative D call: TRBD2 (6 bases). This CDR3 has 14 residues. Per germline, CDR1 SGHDT and CDR2 YYEEEE. V was trimmed by 3 bases and J by 2 bases, leaving 12 bases between them. The DNA of the CDR3 is TGTGCCAGCAGCTCGGGCGGGAACCCCTACGAGCAGTACTTC. Protein product: CASSSGGNPYEQYF.

This chain uses TRBV2 with TRBJ2-7, with 9 bases that match TRBD1. The junction had 6 bases not matched to a gene; V was cut back by 1 base and J by 5 bases. The CDR3 extends over 15 amino acids. The V gene's germline CDR1 is SNHLY and CDR2 FYNNEI. Here the CDR3 reads CASSEGAQGAHEQYF. Written as DNA, the CDR3 is TGTGCCAGCAGTGAAGGTGCACAGGGGGCCCACGAGCAGTACTTC.

The V gene is TRBV23-1, the J gene TRBJ2-5; 9 nucleotides line up with TRBD1. TRBV23-1 is an ORF; its function is uncertain. The CDR3 totals 15 residues. The V segment lost 2 bases and the J segment 4 bases; nucleotides outside the gene matches: 5. The CDR3 reads CASSQPDRGSETQYF. Here the CDR3 DNA reads TGCGCCAGCAGTCAACCGGACAGGGGTTCAGAGACCCAGTACTTC.

The chain couples TRBV7-9 to TRBJ2-7; 8 bases align to TRBD2. J gave up 0 bases and V 1 base, and 8 bases lay outside the gene matches. This CDR3 spans 17 amino acids. The germline V gene has CDR1 SEHNR and CDR2 FQNEAQ (reference sequence). The CDR3 spells CASSLVVGAGDSYEQYF. CDR3 bases: TGTGCCAGCAGCTTAGTGGTAGGAGCGGGGGACTCCTACGAGCAGTACTTC.

CDR3 sequence reads: CASSLVLNNEQFF. CDR3 DNA: TGCGCCAGCAGCTTGGTCCTAAACAATGAGCAGTTCTTC. The chain joins TRBV5-1 to TRBJ2-1; no firm D call. CDR1 is SGHRS and CDR2 is YFSETQ in the germline V gene. The length of the CDR3 is 13 residues. V was clipped by 0 bases and J by 5 bases, with 6 bases between them. Combining the CDR3 with reference TRBV5-1 and TRBJ2-1 gives the whole variable domain KAGVTQTPRYLIKTRGQQVTLSCSPISGHRSVSWYQQTPGQGLQFLFEYFSETQRNKGNFPGRFSGRQFSNSRSEMNVSTLELGDSALYLCASSLVLNNEQFFGPGTRLTVL.

The chain links TRBV2 to TRBJ1-3; D is perhaps TRBD1 (5 bases). The CDR3 extends over 15 amino acids. Germline V CDR1 and CDR2: SNHLY, FYNNEI. Trimming shortened V by 6 bases and J by 0 bases, and 12 bases separated the two germline ends. Here the CDR3 DNA reads TGTGCCAGCAGCGTACTCGACAGCTCTGGAAACACCATATATTTT. Amino acids: CASSVLDSSGNTIYF.

This clone appeared once. The chain couples TRBV14 to TRBJ2-2; D remains ambiguous. CDR1 and CDR2 from the germline V gene are SGHDN and FVKESK. This CDR3 has 13 residues. Trimming removed 1 base from V and 6 bases from J, with 6 bases in between. CDR3 DNA: TGTGCCAGCAGCCAAGTATTAGCCGGGGAGCTGTTTTTT. Protein: CASSQVLAGELFF.

The chain has TRBV5-1 and TRBJ2-2; possible D gene TRBD1, 6 bases. The CDR3 sequence is 15 residues long. Germline V gene sequence: CDR1 SGHRS, CDR2 YFSETQ. V was pared by 2 bases and J by 1 base, with 9 bases between. CDR3 sequence (DNA): TGCGCCAGCAGCTTCGCACAGGGGAACACCGGGGAGCTGTTTTTT. As protein: CASSFAQGNTGELFF.

The chain recombines TRBV7-9 with TRBJ1-5, with D perhaps TRBD1 (6 bases). The length of the CDR3 is 14 residues. Trimming cost V 1 base and J 4 bases, with 8 bases left between them. Germline V gene data show CDR1 as SEHNR and CDR2 as FQNEAQ (reference sequence). CDR3 protein: CASSLEGGNQPQHF. CDR3 nucleotide sequence: TGTGCCAGCAGCTTAGAGGGGGGGAATCAGCCCCAGCATTTT.

The chain carries TRBV6-6 and TRBJ2-7; 7 bases align to TRBD2. Germline V lookup: CDR1 MNHNY, CDR2 SVGAGI (reference sequence). With V trimmed by 7 bases and J by 0 bases, 12 bases remained unmatched. The CDR3 has 16 residues. The CDR3 DNA reads TGTGCCAGCACCGATTTGGGGAGGGGAAGCTCCTACGAGCAGTACTTC. Protein: CASTDLGRGSSYEQYF.

V is TRBV5-5 and J is TRBJ2-3; 9 bases agree with TRBD2. V gave up 0 bases and J gave up 2 bases; unmatched junction bases: 4. This CDR3 has 16 amino acids. The germline CDR1 and CDR2 sequences are SGHKS and YYEKEE (reference sequence). CDR3 loop: CASSLGLAGNTDTQYF. CDR3 bases: TGTGCCAGCAGCTTGGGTCTAGCGGGGAACACAGATACGCAGTATTTT.

This sequence joins TRBV7-8 and TRBJ1-4, with 10 bases that match TRBD1. Germline V gene lookup returns CDR1 SGHVS and CDR2 FQNEAQ. Trimming removed 4 bases from V and 11 bases from J; junction bases left unmatched: 16. The CDR3 extends over 17 amino acids. CDR3 sequence (DNA): TGTGCCAGCAGCTCGTCCCGGGACAGGGGCATAGGGGAGAAACTGTTTTTT. This gives the protein CASSSSRDRGIGEKLFF.

The chain is built from TRBV18 and TRBJ1-1; TRBD1 matches 10 bases. Germline V lookup: CDR1 KGHSH, CDR2 LQKENI. The V gene end was trimmed by 3 bases and the J gene end by 1 base; junction bases not matched to a gene: 8. This CDR3 region has 17 residues. For the CDR3, the DNA is TGTGCCAGCTCACCGCGGACAGGGGGAATAGGGAACACTGAAGCTTTCTTT. Translated, it gives CASSPRTGGIGNTEAFF.

The CDR3 nucleotides read TGCGCCAGCAGCTTTGTACGGGGTACCCCAGATACGCAGTATTTT. Protein: CASSFVRGTPDTQYF. The chain carries TRBV5-1 and TRBJ2-3; D may be TRBD2 (5 bases). CDR1 SGHRS and CDR2 YFSETQ come from the germline V gene. The V end lost 2 bases, the J end lost 4 bases, and 14 bases lay between the germline ends. The CDR3 covers 15 residues.

This chain connects TRBV5-1 to TRBJ1-2; D gene uncertain. Germline-derived CDR1 and CDR2 are SGHRS and YFSETQ. V was clipped by 1 base and J by 9 bases, with 22 bases between them. The CDR3 spans 16 residues. CDR3 amino acids: CASSLLPKWAPRSYTF. The CDR3 coding sequence is TGCGCCAGCAGCTTGCTTCCAAAGTGGGCCCCGCGTAGCTACACCTTC. The full variable domain, rest sourced from reference TRBV5-1 and TRBJ1-2, is KAGVTQTPRYLIKTRGQQVTLSCSPISGHRSVSWYQQTPGQGLQFLFEYFSETQRNKGNFPGRFSGRQFSNSRSEMNVSTLELGDSALYLCASSLLPKWAPRSYTFGSGTRLTVV.

The chain has TRBV11-1 and TRBJ1-5; 10 positions agree with TRBD1. The ends lost 3 bases at V and 2 bases at J; junction bases unmatched: 4. Germline V gives CDR1 SGHAT, CDR2 FQDESV (reference sequence). The CDR3 covers 16 residues. CDR3 nucleotide sequence: TGTGCCAGCAGCTTTGACGGACAGGGGGGCAATCAGCCCCAGCATTTT. Translating it yields CASSFDGQGGNQPQHF.

The chain recombines TRBV11-2 with TRBJ2-7; 12 bases line up with TRBD2. CDR1 and CDR2 (germline): SGHAT, FQNNGV. J lost 1 base, V lost 5 bases, and 3 bases had no gene match. The CDR3 length is 15 residues. The CDR3, as DNA: TGTGCCAGCAGCCCCGGACTAGCGGGGTCCTACGAGCAGTACTTC. Amino acid sequence: CASSPGLAGSYEQYF.

V gene TRBV9 combines with J gene TRBJ2-1; tentatively, D is TRBD2 (7 bases). Trimming took off 0 bases at V and 7 bases at J, with 17 bases between the two ends. CDR3 size: 16 residues. Germline V gene sequence: CDR1 SGDLS, CDR2 YYNGEE. As DNA, the CDR3 is TGTGCCAGCAGCGTAGATGGCGGGGGCCTTTTAAATGAGCAGTTCTTC. Translated, it gives CASSVDGGGLLNEQFF.

V usage is TRBV27 and J usage is TRBJ2-3; 7 nucleotides match TRBD1. The CDR3 runs 16 residues. V dropped 2 bases and J dropped 2; count of bases not matched to a gene: 7. CDR1 MNHEY and CDR2 SMNVEV come from the germline V gene (reference sequence). The DNA of the CDR3 is TGTGCCAGCAGTTTAAGGGGACAGACAGTCACAGATACGCAGTATTTT. Translating it yields CASSLRGQTVTDTQYF.